Presented here are 23 T cell receptor beta chains from one specimen sequenced in a study of T cells in Graves' hyperthyroidism and ophthalmopathy. What was amplified from RNA transcripts were TCR beta CDR3 regions. In the first-round RT-PCR of the TCR CDR3, the HTBI primer set was used. TCRdb re-called the multiplex PCR reads through MiXCR, storing one row per CDR3 protein. The sample consists of around 250,000 distinct CDR3 sequences, more than 20% of them appearing once. Sequenced material: blood. These receptor sequences come from a woman aged 40 to 55 with Graves' ophthalmopathy.

This clonotype has a count of ten or more. The chain couples TRBV30 to TRBJ2-5; perhaps TRBD1 as D (6 bases). Germline lookup yields CDR1 GTSNPN and CDR2 SVGIG (reference sequence). V lost 3 bases, J lost 7 bases, and 18 bases lay in between. This CDR3 comprises 14 residues. CDR3 DNA sequence: TGTGCCTGGAGCGCCGGGACGGGCAGGGGGACCCAGTACTTC. Its translation is CAWSAGTGRGTQYF.

This clonotype was counted at least ten times. The chain couples TRBV14 to TRBJ2-7; D ambiguous. The V end lost 0 bases, the J end lost 5 bases, and 11 bases lay between the germline ends. Germline V gives CDR1 SGHDN, CDR2 FVKESK. This CDR3 has 14 residues. The CDR3 DNA follows: TGTGCCAGCAGCCAAGATATCGTGAACCACGAGCAGTACTTC. Protein: CASSQDIVNHEQYF.

This clonotype was counted at least ten times. This chain links TRBV28 with TRBJ2-5, with unresolved D. Germline assignment: CDR1 MDHEN and CDR2 SYDVKM. V was trimmed by 8 bases and J by 5 bases, leaving 9 bases between them. The CDR3 loop spans 11 amino acids. The CDR3 reads CASGEEETQYF. CDR3 coding DNA: TGTGCCAGCGGGGAAGAGGAGACCCAGTACTTC.

The chain couples TRBV12-3 or TRBV12-4 to TRBJ1-5; possible D gene TRBD1, 6 bases. Trimming cost V 5 bases and J 5 bases, with 16 bases left between them. The CDR3 length is 15 residues. The CDR3 nucleotides read TGTGCCAGCAGTCCAGCTCGGACAGACTATCAGCCCCAGCATTTT. It specifies CASSPARTDYQPQHF.

This clonotype was observed a few times. CDR3 bases: TGTGCCTGGAGTTCCAGGCAGTCGAACACCGGGGAGCTGTTTTTT. As protein: CAWSSRQSNTGELFF. The rearrangement links TRBV30 to TRBJ2-2, with D hard to call. The V end lost 2 bases, the J end lost 0 bases, and 10 bases lay between the germline ends. The CDR3 loop spans 15 amino acids. CDR1 and CDR2 from the germline V gene are GTSNPN and SVGIG (reference sequence).

The gene calls are TRBV5-6 and TRBJ2-7, with unresolved D. Trimming stripped 4 bases from V and 6 bases from J, with 11 bases between. Per the germline V gene, CDR1 is SGHDT and CDR2 is YYEEEE. This CDR3 spans 12 amino acids. CDR3 in DNA: TGTGCCAGCAGCCCAGGAGATCTCGAGCAGTACTTC. It is translated as CASSPGDLEQYF. Looking up the rest from reference TRBV5-6 and TRBJ2-7 gives the full variable domain: DAGVTQSPTHLIKTRGQQVTLRCSPKSGHDTVSWYQQALGQGPQFIFQYYEEEERQRGNFPDRFSGHQFPNYSSELNVNALLLGDSALYLCASSPGDLEQYFGPGTRLTVT.

The rearrangement links TRBV3-1 to TRBJ1-2; D gene ambiguous. The germline V gene encodes CDR1 LGHDT and CDR2 YNNKEL (reference sequence). This CDR3 spans 14 amino acids. V lost 0 bases, J lost 4 bases, and 9 bases lay in between. CDR3 coding DNA: TGTGCCAGCAGCCAAGAAACCCGGGGCTATGGCTACACCTTC. Translation gives CASSQETRGYGYTF. Combining the CDR3 with reference TRBV3-1 and TRBJ1-2 gives the whole variable domain DTAVSQTPKYLVTQMGNDKSIKCEQNLGHDTMYWYKQDSKKFLKIMFSYNNKELIINETVPNRFSPKSPDKAHLNLHINSLELGDSAVYFCASSQETRGYGYTFGSGTRLTVV.

This clonotype was seen many times. The gene calls are TRBV24-1 and TRBJ1-5; D possibly corresponds to TRBD1 (5 bases). Germline V CDR1 and CDR2: KGHDR, SFDVKD. V was clipped by 3 bases and J by 3 bases, with 11 bases between them. CDR3 length: 15 residues. The CDR3 DNA reads TGTGCCACCAGTGATGGGGGGTCCAACAATCAGCCCCAGCATTTT. Residues: CATSDGGSNNQPQHF.

There are many counts of this clonotype. The J gene is TRBJ2-2, the V gene TRBV7-8, with D hard to call. Germline V gene data show CDR1 as SGHVS and CDR2 as FQNEAQ. With 5 bases removed from V and 1 base from J, the gap between germline ends came to 8 bases. The CDR3 contains 14 residues. The CDR3 is CASSPDGNTGELFF. The CDR3 bases are TGTGCCAGCAGCCCGGACGGGAACACCGGGGAGCTGTTTTTT. Supplemented by reference TRBV7-8 and TRBJ2-2, the full variable domain reads GAGVSQSPRYKVAKRGQDVALRCDPISGHVSLFWYQQALGQGPEFLTYFQNEAQLDKSGLPSDRFFAERPEGSVSTLKIQRTQQEDSAVYLCASSPDGNTGELFFGEGSRLTVL.

The rearrangement uses TRBV6-5 and TRBJ1-5; the match to TRBD1 covers 8 bases. Germline V CDR1 and CDR2: MNHEY, SVGAGI. V was clipped by 0 bases and J by 7 bases; unmatched bases: 5. The CDR3 runs 15 residues. The CDR3 sequence is CASSYSRGQGQPQHF. DNA for the CDR3: TGTGCCAGCAGTTACTCAAGAGGACAGGGCCAGCCCCAGCATTTT.

This clonotype was recorded at least ten times. The chain has TRBV15 and TRBJ2-7, with 10 nucleotides matching TRBD1. Losses at the gene ends were 7 bases for V and 6 bases for J; bases not matched to a gene: 9. The germline gives CDR1 LNHNV, CDR2 YYDKDF (reference sequence). The CDR3 has 14 residues. CDR3 amino acids: CATKSDRGLFEQYF. The CDR3 DNA follows: TGTGCCACCAAGTCCGACAGGGGGCTTTTCGAGCAGTACTTC.

This clonotype was picked up many times. The CDR3 spells CASSEPGLLRGYEQYF. CDR3 coding DNA: TGCGCCAGCAGTGAGCCCGGCCTCTTAAGGGGCTACGAGCAGTACTTC. The chain combines TRBV10-1 with TRBJ2-7, with D possibly being TRBD1 (5 bases). The ends were cut back, 2 bases at V and 3 bases at J, with 17 bases in the middle. The CDR3 is made up of 16 amino acids. From germline, CDR1 is WNHNN and CDR2 SYGVQD (reference sequence).

The chain couples TRBV6-9 to TRBJ2-7; no reliable D call. This CDR3 has 12 amino acids. V lost 7 bases and J lost 7, with 14 bases in between. CDR1 and CDR2 from the germline V gene are MNHGY and SVAAGI. CDR3 protein: CASIGWSREQYF. As DNA, the CDR3 is TGTGCCAGCATTGGTTGGTCACGGGAGCAGTACTTC.

This clonotype has ten or more counts. The chain recombines TRBV20-1 with TRBJ2-7; TRBD2 agrees at 13 bases. Per the germline V gene, CDR1 is DFQATT and CDR2 is SNEGSKA (reference sequence). The length of the CDR3 is 13 residues. Here the CDR3 DNA reads TGCAGCTCCCGCGGACTAGCGGGAGACGAGCAGTACTTC. This gives the protein CSSRGLAGDEQYF.

This clonotype has at least ten counts. This chain joins TRBV12-3 or TRBV12-4 and TRBJ2-3; D not resolved. The CDR3 extends over 14 amino acids. The V end lost 3 bases, the J end lost 2 bases, and 9 bases lay between the germline ends. In DNA, the CDR3 is TGTGCCAGCAGTTTGGAACAGCCCACAGATACGCAGTATTTT. This gives the protein CASSLEQPTDTQYF.

This clonotype came up a few times. V and J are TRBV6-4 and TRBJ1-1; no clear D gene. CDR1 is MRHNA and CDR2 is SNTAGT in the germline V gene. Trimming took off 5 bases at V and 5 bases at J, with 12 bases between the two ends. CDR3 length: 13 residues. The CDR3 DNA reads TGTGCCAGCAGTACCCCGGTGGGAACTGAAGCTTTCTTT. Protein sequence: CASSTPVGTEAFF.

This clonotype was detected ten times or more. This rearrangement joins TRBV6-1 to TRBJ1-6; 7 bases are shared with TRBD1. This CDR3 comprises 16 residues. V lost 5 bases and J lost 6; bases outside the gene matches: 10. The germline V gene has CDR1 MNHNS and CDR2 SASEGT. The CDR3 coding sequence is TGTGCCAGCAGTAAATTCCGGGACAGCGTTAATTCACCCCTCCACTTT. Translation gives CASSKFRDSVNSPLHF.

This clonotype was observed many times. This chain uses TRBV5-1 with TRBJ1-3; perhaps TRBD1 as D (5 bases). The CDR3 covers 14 residues. V lost 5 bases and J 2 bases, leaving 11 bases between the germline ends. CDR1 SGHRS and CDR2 YFSETQ come from the germline V gene. The CDR3 DNA follows: TGCGCCAGCAGTCCTATGGGGCCTGGAAACACCATATATTTT. Its protein product is CASSPMGPGNTIYF.

This clonotype was seen many times. This chain uses TRBV7-3 with TRBJ1-1; 8 bases are a match to TRBD1. The germline CDR1 and CDR2 sequences are SGHTA and FQGTGA. The junction had 5 bases not matched to a gene; V was cut back by 1 base and J by 4 bases. This CDR3 has 15 residues. CDR3 DNA: TGTGCCAGCAGCTTAATGGGACAGGAGGCCACTGAAGCTTTCTTT. This translates into CASSLMGQEATEAFF.

This clonotype appeared many times. A clone one base away is much larger, so this may be a read error. The rearrangement links TRBV25-1 to TRBJ1-2; D is uncertain. The CDR3 runs to 10 residues. Germline V CDR1 and CDR2: MGHDK, SYGVNS. V was pared by 5 bases and J by 4 bases, with 2 bases between. The chain's CDR3 is CASSFYGYTF. CDR3 bases: TGTGCCAGCAGTTTCTATGGCTACACCTTC.

V and J are TRBV4-2 and TRBJ1-2, with D uncertain. The CDR3 extends over 14 amino acids. Germline V gene sequence: CDR1 LGHNA, CDR2 YNFKEQ. Trimming took 0 bases from V and 10 from J, leaving 15 bases between them. The CDR3 sequence: CASSQESGFRTYTF. CDR3 in DNA: TGTGCCAGCAGCCAAGAATCCGGGTTCAGGACCTACACCTTC.

The chain combines TRBV6-1 with TRBJ2-7; D gene uncertain. V lost 7 bases and J lost 7, with 14 bases in between. Germline loops: CDR1 MNHNS, CDR2 SASEGT. The CDR3 sequence is 12 residues long. The chain's CDR3 is CASKWLQNEQYF. CDR3 nucleotide sequence: TGTGCCAGCAAGTGGCTCCAGAATGAGCAGTACTTC.

This clonotype was observed many times. The chain employs TRBV5-1 and TRBJ2-2, with D hard to call. V was trimmed by 2 bases and J by 6 bases, leaving 8 bases between them. CDR3 length equals 13 residues. Germline V lookup: CDR1 SGHRS, CDR2 YFSETQ. CDR3 in DNA: TGCGCCAGCAGCTTTATGGCGGCCGGGGAGCTGTTTTTT. It encodes CASSFMAAGELFF.